The 8 T cell receptor beta chains listed next were all sequenced from one sample in a study of blood T cell repertoires in COVID-19. The protocol was immunoSEQ multiplex PCR, while the TCRdb copy is restricted to in-frame clones and leaves out a portion. This sample has 95,000 to 150,000 clones, with 82% found just once. The specimen was peripheral blood. The source is a woman in her 70s with acute or convalescent COVID-19.

The V and J genes are TRBV6-2 or TRBV6-3 and TRBJ1-5; D may be TRBD1 (6 bases). Looked up from germline, CDR1 is MNHEY and CDR2 is SVGEGT. This CDR3 contains 14 residues. V lost 5 bases and J lost 3, with 11 bases in between. The CDR3 bases are TGTGCCAGCAGTAGACAGGTATTCAATCAGCCCCAGCATTTT. It encodes CASSRQVFNQPQHF.

The chain is built from TRBV7-3 and TRBJ2-5, with D hard to call. V shed 2 bases and J shed 2 bases, with 6 bases lying between them. The V gene's germline CDR1 is SGHTA and CDR2 FQGTGA. There are 13 residues in the CDR3. The CDR3 loop reads CASSLQRQETQYF. The CDR3 nucleotides read TGTGCCAGCAGCTTACAGCGACAAGAGACCCAGTACTTC.

The chain has TRBV9 and TRBJ2-4, with 10 positions matching TRBD2. This CDR3 is built from 15 residues. Germline lookup yields CDR1 SGDLS and CDR2 YYNGEE. V lost 5 bases to trimming and J lost 8 bases; unmatched junction nucleotides: 10. CDR3 amino acids: CASSTGGTSEHIQYF. CDR3 DNA sequence: TGTGCCAGCAGTACAGGCGGGACTAGCGAGCACATTCAGTACTTC.

The chain combines TRBV27 with TRBJ1-4; 9 nucleotides match TRBD1. CDR1 is MNHEY and CDR2 is SMNVEV in the germline V gene (reference sequence). Trimming cost V 2 bases and J 10 bases; bases outside gene matches: 5. The CDR3 extends over 14 amino acids. CDR3 amino acids: CASSLGQGLGKLFF. The CDR3 nucleotides read TGTGCCAGCAGTTTAGGACAGGGGCTCGGAAAACTGTTTTTT.

The rearrangement links TRBV5-8 to TRBJ1-5, with 7 positions matching TRBD1. The CDR3 is 16 residues long. The germline V gene has CDR1 SGHTS and CDR2 YDEGEE. V lost 4 bases and J lost 5; bases outside the gene matches: 12. The CDR3 DNA sequence: TGTGCCAGCAGCCAGTCAAGTTCAGGGGGATATCAGCCCCAGCATTTT. This sequence encodes CASSQSSSGGYQPQHF.

Worth noting for this clone: Other DNA sequences in the same sample also yield this CDR3. The chain is built from TRBV3-1 (or the pseudogene TRBV3-2) and TRBJ1-5; 10 nucleotides line up with TRBD1. V shed 3 bases, J shed 2 bases, and the junction held 4 bases outside the gene matches. The CDR3 is made up of 16 amino acids. CDR1 and CDR2 from the germline V gene are LGHDT and YNNKEL (reference sequence). CDR3 in DNA: TGTGCCAGCAGCCAGGGGACAGGGGATGGCAATCAGCCCCAGCATTTT. It specifies CASSQGTGDGNQPQHF.

This rearrangement joins TRBV5-4 to TRBJ2-2; 10 nucleotides match TRBD2. CDR1 SGHNT and CDR2 YYREEE come from the germline V gene (reference sequence). The CDR3 is 16 residues long. The V and J ends lost 1 base and 1 base, in that order; junction bases with no gene match: 1. CDR3 nucleotide sequence: TGTGCCAGCAGCTTGCAGCGGGGGGGGAACACCGGGGAGCTGTTTTTT. It encodes CASSLQRGGNTGELFF.

The rearrangement links TRBV18 to TRBJ1-5; tentatively, D is TRBD1 (5 bases). The CDR3 extends over 16 amino acids. The germline V gene has CDR1 KGHSH and CDR2 LQKENI. With 5 bases removed from V and 0 bases from J, the gap between germline ends came to 14 bases. The DNA for the CDR3 is TGTGCCAGCTCAAGCACGGACATATATAGCAATCAGCCCCAGCATTTT. This sequence encodes CASSSTDIYSNQPQHF.